The source of this TCR beta chain is a study of T cell changes during pregnancy in multiple sclerosis. The method was immunoSEQ multiplex PCR; TCRdb's version includes in-frame clones alone and lacks a portion of them. Of 70,000 to 95,000 clones listed, around 94% were seen once; the top ten hold over 2%. The CDR3 is 15 residues long. CDR1 and CDR2 from the germline V gene are MGHRA and YSYEKL. V gave up 6 bases and J gave up 0 bases, with 14 bases separating them. This sequence was found in a female donor in good health, enrolled as a control in a pregnancy study. V is TRBV4-1 and J is TRBJ1-2; possible D gene TRBD1, 5 bases. The sample consisted of peripheral blood, taken in the second trimester of pregnancy. The CDR3 reads CASSPSQVTNYGYTF. CDR3 bases: TGCGCCAGCAGTCCATCACAGGTGACTAACTATGGCTACACCTTC.